Presented here are 27 T cell receptor beta chains from one specimen sequenced in a study of blood T cells in healthy people across ages. Primers used in a second PCR of about 6 to 11 cycles were a sample-barcoded 5' primer and a J-beta primer mix. Each CDR3 protein is one row after TCRdb ran MiXCR on the 5' RACE reads. The sample shows 1.5 million to 2 million distinct CDR3 sequences, 28% of them seen only once. Material: blood. These TCRs come from a young woman in good health.

J is TRBJ2-5 and V is TRBV10-2; D ambiguous. The CDR3 sequence is 15 residues long. Trimming cost V 3 bases and J 4 bases, with 15 bases left between them. Germline loops: CDR1 WSHSY, CDR2 SAAADI. CDR3 residues: CASSEKVRDPETQYF. The DNA of the CDR3 is TGCGCCAGCAGTGAAAAGGTCCGTGACCCAGAGACCCAGTACTTC.

This chain joins TRBV30 and TRBJ2-1; no firm D call. The CDR3 spans 14 residues. V lost 4 bases, J lost 3 bases, and 13 bases lay in between. The germline V gene has CDR1 GTSNPN and CDR2 SVGIG (reference sequence). DNA for the CDR3: TGTGCCTGGAAGGTTACGGGTTTCTACAATGAGCAGTTCTTC. It is translated as CAWKVTGFYNEQFF.

The V gene is TRBV27, the J gene TRBJ2-6, with D possibly matching TRBD1 (6 bases). CDR1 and CDR2 from the germline V gene are MNHEY and SMNVEV (reference sequence). Trimming took 5 bases from V and 0 from J, leaving 11 bases between them. The CDR3 sequence is 16 residues long. In nucleotides, the CDR3 is TGTGCCAGCAGTCCCACAGGGTTCTCTGGGGCCAACGTCCTGACTTTC. Protein product: CASSPTGFSGANVLTF.

The V gene is TRBV20-1, the J gene TRBJ2-1; TRBD1 agrees at 9 bases. V dropped 6 bases and J dropped 7; count of bases not matched to a gene: 16. The CDR3 contains 16 residues. Germline CDR1 DFQATT, CDR2 SNEGSKA (reference sequence). CDR3 bases: TGCAGTGCGGTATCTATGCCGGGACAGGGTCCTAATGAGCAGTTCTTC. This sequence encodes CSAVSMPGQGPNEQFF.

About this clonotype itself: A clone one base away is much larger, so this may be a read error. The CDR3 region has the DNA TGTGCCATCAGTGAGCCGCGAGCGGGAGGTGGGGAGACCCAGTACTTC. Encoded protein: CAISEPRAGGGETQYF. The gene calls are TRBV10-3 and TRBJ2-5, with TRBD2 matching 9 bases. The trim removed 2 bases at V and 5 bases at J, leaving 9 bases unmatched. Per germline, CDR1 ENHRY and CDR2 SYGVKD. CDR3 length: 16 amino acids.

In its sample, this clonotype was seen many times. The chain uses TRBV5-1 and TRBJ2-4, with D possibly called TRBD1 or TRBD2 (5 bases each). Per the germline V gene, CDR1 is SGHRS and CDR2 is YFSETQ. Trimming left V 4 bases short and J 4 bases short, with 15 bases between. The CDR3 sequence is 15 residues long. DNA of the CDR3: TGCGCCAGCAGCCCCCAAGCAGGGAGTAAAAACATTCAGTACTTC. Translating gives CASSPQAGSKNIQYF.

To note about this clonotype: It is likely a read error, because the conserved phenylalanine at the end of the CDR3 is missing. This sequence joins TRBV5-1 and TRBJ2-1, with D tentatively TRBD2 (5 bases). In germline, CDR1 is SGHRS, CDR2 YFSETQ. There are 14 residues in the CDR3. Trimming took 5 bases from V and 5 from J, leaving 14 bases between them. For the CDR3, the DNA is TGCGCCAGCAGTCGGCTAGCCCAGAACAATGAGCAGTTCTGC. It codes for CASSRLAQNNEQFC.

The chain uses TRBV12-3 or TRBV12-4 and TRBJ1-2; 8 bases map to TRBD1. The CDR3 covers 14 residues. Trimming removed 4 bases from V and 4 bases from J; junction bases left unmatched: 5. CDR3 in DNA: TGTGCCAGCAGTTCCGGACAGGGCCCCTATGGCTACACCTTC. Protein product: CASSSGQGPYGYTF.

The chain joins TRBV3-1 to TRBJ2-1; tentatively, D is TRBD2 (5 bases). The CDR3 consists of 14 residues. Between the trimmed V and J ends, which lost 4 bases and 6 bases, there was a span of 13 bases. Germline V gene sequence: CDR1 LGHDT, CDR2 YNNKEL (reference sequence). The CDR3 loop is CASSPRAGRNEQFF. CDR3 in DNA: TGTGCCAGCAGCCCCCGGGCGGGTCGCAATGAGCAGTTCTTC.

The chain has TRBV25-1 and TRBJ1-1; TRBD1 might be the D (6 bases). The CDR3 extends over 12 amino acids. The ends were cut back, 2 bases at V and 10 bases at J, with 11 bases in the middle. Germline V lookup: CDR1 MGHDK, CDR2 SYGVNS. The CDR3 bases are TGTGCCAGCAGTGAAATAGGGGGAACAGCTTTCTTT. This translates into CASSEIGGTAFF.

Details on this clonotype: At one end the junction does not follow the germline gene, possibly because of a read error. The V call is TRBV5-6, the J call TRBJ1-4, with D hard to call. The length of the CDR3 is 15 residues. The V gene's germline CDR1 is SGHDT and CDR2 YYEEEE. Here the CDR3 DNA reads TGTGCCAGCAACTTGTACAGCCCCGGGGATGAAAAACTGTTTTTT. Translation: CASNLYSPGDEKLFF.

The V gene is TRBV5-1, the J gene TRBJ2-3, with a possible D match to TRBD2 (5 bases). The CDR3 consists of 15 residues. V was pared by 2 bases and J by 3 bases, with 13 bases between. Germline-derived CDR1 and CDR2 are SGHRS and YFSETQ. CDR3 region: CASSLAAHRTDTQYF. CDR3 bases: TGCGCCAGCAGCTTAGCGGCTCACCGGACAGATACGCAGTATTTT.

This clonotype was seen a few times. This may arise from a read error, as a much more abundant clone is one base away. The chain is built from TRBV18 and TRBJ2-5; no definite D call. The DNA matches TRBJ2-7 better at its end, which makes the J call doubtful. Per the germline V gene, CDR1 is KGHSH and CDR2 is LQKENI. There are 12 residues in the CDR3. CDR3 region: CASPPSTGEQYF. The CDR3 nucleotides read TGTGCCAGCCCACCTTCAACCGGCGAGCAGTACTTC.

V gene TRBV21-1 combines with J gene TRBJ2-7; TRBD2 is the table's D call, not checked against the DNA. TRBV21-1 is tagged as a pseudogene. This CDR3 contains 16 residues. The CDR3 nucleotides are TGTGCCAGCAGCAAAGGTGTTCCACAGACTACCTACGAGCAGTACTTC. This encodes CASSKGVPQTTYEQYF.

CDR3 coding DNA: TGTGCCAGCAGCTTAGGGACAGGCTCGCCGGGAGAGACCCAGTACTTC. It translates to CASSLGTGSPGETQYF. The genes are TRBV11-2 and TRBJ2-5; 7 nucleotides line up with TRBD1. Germline V CDR1 and CDR2: SGHAT, FQNNGV. This CDR3 has 16 amino acids. Trimming cost V 1 base and J 4 bases; bases outside gene matches: 9.

This clonotype has a handful of counts. J is TRBJ2-1 and V is TRBV29-1; D is tentatively TRBD1 or TRBD2 (6 bases each). The CDR3 spans 15 residues. V was pared by 8 bases and J by 0 bases, with 17 bases between. From germline, CDR1 is SQVTM and CDR2 ANQGSEA. CDR3 protein: CSSRGGGNSYNEQFF. DNA for the CDR3: TGCAGCTCCAGGGGTGGAGGGAACTCCTACAATGAGCAGTTCTTC.

A remark on this clonotype: Sequence at one end of the junction differs from germline and may be a read error. V and J are TRBV5-1 and TRBJ2-6; D might be TRBD1 or TRBD2, each matching 5 bases. Per the germline V gene, CDR1 is SGHRS and CDR2 is YFSETQ. The CDR3 is made up of 18 amino acids. CDR3 amino acids: CAGSLAGAITSGANVLTF. CDR3 nucleotides: TGCGCCGGCAGCTTGGCCGGGGCAATTACTTCTGGGGCCAACGTCCTGACTTTC.

V is TRBV3-1 and J is TRBJ1-1; D is unclear. The germline V gene encodes CDR1 LGHDT and CDR2 YNNKEL (reference sequence). CDR3 length: 13 amino acids. The germline V and J ends were trimmed by 4 bases and 4 bases, with 10 bases remaining between them. The chain's CDR3 is CASSLRLRTEAFF. In DNA form, the CDR3 reads TGTGCCAGCAGCCTCCGCCTCCGCACTGAAGCTTTCTTT. The complete variable domain, with remaining parts taken from reference TRBV3-1 and TRBJ1-1, reads DTAVSQTPKYLVTQMGNDKSIKCEQNLGHDTMYWYKQDSKKFLKIMFSYNNKELIINETVPNRFSPKSPDKAHLNLHINSLELGDSAVYFCASSLRLRTEAFFGQGTRLTVV.

This clonotype was seen a handful of times. This chain connects TRBV6-1 to TRBJ2-1, with D unresolved. This CDR3 spans 14 amino acids. The V gene lost 8 bases and the J gene lost 7 bases, with 18 bases spanning the gap. Germline CDR1 MNHNS, CDR2 SASEGT. The CDR3 loop is CASYRYLLGNEQFF. CDR3 DNA sequence: TGTGCCAGCTACCGGTACCTATTGGGTAATGAGCAGTTCTTC.

This clonotype came up a few times. V is TRBV5-1 and J is TRBJ1-6, with 7 bases that match TRBD1. V shed 3 bases and J 10 bases; nucleotides not matched to a gene: 4. CDR1 and CDR2 from the germline V gene are SGHRS and YFSETQ. The CDR3 covers 13 residues. The CDR3 DNA reads TGCGCCAGCAGCTCGACAGGGCCATCACCCCTCCACTTT. Translating it yields CASSSTGPSPLHF.

This clonotype was picked up a small number of times. V and J are TRBV7-2 and TRBJ2-5, with 8 bases matching TRBD1. The ends lost 7 bases at V and 0 bases at J; junction bases unmatched: 4. This CDR3 contains 14 residues. Germline V lookup: CDR1 SGHTA, CDR2 FQGNSA. The CDR3 loop is CASTQTGDQETQYF. The CDR3 DNA reads TGTGCCAGCACCCAGACAGGGGACCAAGAGACCCAGTACTTC.

Concerning this clonotype itself: One end of the junction fails to match germline, which may point to a read error. The chain couples TRBV28 to TRBJ1-4; D remains unclear. There are 15 residues in the CDR3. CDR1 and CDR2 (germline): MDHEN, SYDVKM. CDR3 sequence: CASSSLADFLEKLFF. As DNA, the CDR3 is TGTGCTAGCAGTTCCCTAGCAGACTTTCTGGAAAAACTGTTTTTT.

This clonotype was seen many times. The V call is TRBV29-1, the J call TRBJ2-1; D is perhaps TRBD1 (6 bases). Between the trimmed V and J ends, which lost 3 bases and 10 bases, there was a span of 16 bases. CDR3 length equals 13 residues. Germline-derived CDR1 and CDR2 are SQVTM and ANQGSEA. CDR3 sequence: CSVDRFRGREQFF. Written as DNA, the CDR3 is TGCAGCGTTGACCGCTTCAGGGGTCGGGAGCAGTTCTTC.

The V gene is TRBV12-3 or TRBV12-4, the J gene TRBJ2-7; tentatively, D is TRBD1 (5 bases). Trimming took 3 bases from V and 1 from J, leaving 13 bases between them. CDR3 length: 15 amino acids. The CDR3 bases are TGTGCCAGCAGTTTGAAAGGGGTAAATTCCTACGAGCAGTACTTC. The encoded protein is CASSLKGVNSYEQYF.

This chain joins TRBV7-2 and TRBJ2-7; D might be TRBD1 (5 bases). The CDR3 length is 14 residues. The germline gives CDR1 SGHTA, CDR2 FQGNSA. The CDR3 protein is CVGSLVDSSYEQYF. In DNA, the CDR3 is TGTGTCGGCAGCTTAGTTGACAGCTCCTACGAGCAGTACTTC.

The chain links TRBV4-1 to TRBJ2-7; TRBD2 agrees at 8 bases. Near its end, the DNA agrees better with TRBJ2-5, so the J call may be wrong. CDR3 length: 16 amino acids. Germline V gene sequence: CDR1 MGHRA, CDR2 YSYEKL. The CDR3 loop reads CASSQGLATWSETQYF. The CDR3 DNA reads as TGCGCCAGCAGCCAAGGACTAGCGACGTGGTCAGAGACCCAGTACTTC.

This clonotype was observed at least ten times. The V and J genes are TRBV7-2 and TRBJ2-5; 10 nucleotides agree with TRBD2. Germline CDR1 SGHTA, CDR2 FQGNSA. The CDR3 is 15 amino acids. The V and J ends lost 2 bases and 3 bases, in that order; junction bases with no gene match: 3. This chain's CDR3 is CASSLNLAGEETQYF. For the CDR3, the DNA is TGTGCCAGCAGCTTAAATCTAGCGGGAGAAGAGACCCAGTACTTC. Using reference TRBV7-2 and TRBJ2-5 for the parts outside the CDR3, the full variable domain is GAGVSQSPSNKVTEKGKDVELRCDPISGHTALYWYRQSLGQGLEFLIYFQGNSAPDKSGLPSDRFSAERTGGSVSTLTIQRTQQEDSAVYLCASSLNLAGEETQYFGPGTRLLVL.